This record looks at one TCR beta chain sequence and its context. The antigen is unknown. This sample is part of a study of chemoradiotherapy in HPV16-positive cancers. Study-wide points: In HPV16-positive patients, HPV-responsive T-cell expansion tracked better recurrence-free survival.

The CDR3 loop spans 14 amino acids. CDR1 is ENHRY and CDR2 is SYGVKD in the germline V gene. Trimming took off 2 bases at V and 1 base at J, with 8 bases between the two ends. Only in-frame clones appear in the TCRdb table, and some are missing; sequencing was by immunoSEQ multiplex PCR. This table holds 7,700 or so clones, 55% to 80% found once. The sequence was collected from a human donor with HPV-associated anogenital cancer. The specimen was collected from a patient who underwent chemoradiotherapy. V is TRBV10-3 and J is TRBJ1-2; D uncertain. DNA of the CDR3: TGTGCCATCAGTGAGCCAAACCGTAACTATGGCTACACCTTC. Encoded protein: CAISEPNRNYGYTF.